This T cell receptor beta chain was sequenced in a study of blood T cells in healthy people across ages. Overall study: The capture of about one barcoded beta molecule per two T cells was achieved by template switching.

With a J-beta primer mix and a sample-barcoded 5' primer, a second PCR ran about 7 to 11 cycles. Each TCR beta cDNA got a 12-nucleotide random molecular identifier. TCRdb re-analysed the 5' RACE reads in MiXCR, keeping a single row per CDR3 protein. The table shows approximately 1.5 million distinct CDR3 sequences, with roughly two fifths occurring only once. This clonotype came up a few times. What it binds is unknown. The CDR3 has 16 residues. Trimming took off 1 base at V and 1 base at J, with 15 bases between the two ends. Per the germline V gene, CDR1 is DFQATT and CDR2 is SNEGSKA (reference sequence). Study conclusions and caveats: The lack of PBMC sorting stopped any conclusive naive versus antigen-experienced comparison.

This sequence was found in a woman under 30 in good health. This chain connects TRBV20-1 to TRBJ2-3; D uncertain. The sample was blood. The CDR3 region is CSARGISDFRTDTQYF. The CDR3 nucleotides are TGCAGTGCTAGAGGGATTTCCGACTTCCGCACAGATACGCAGTATTTT.